This T cell receptor beta chain is from a study of post-analysis software for immune sequencing data. Study details: The study covered relapsing-remitting, secondary progressive and progressive-relapsing courses of multiple sclerosis. General study results and limits: Samples from a shared batch, those prepared together, strongly co-clustered by F measure. The study found significantly lower normalized Chao1 diversity in multiple sclerosis patients than in controls. Roughly 5 TRBV segments, TRBV5-6, TRBV5-1 and TRBV20-1 among them, were found more frequent in patients than controls.

Trimming left V 2 bases short and J 6 bases short, with 14 bases between. The CDR3 runs to 14 residues. CDR1 is WSHSY and CDR2 is SAAADI in the germline V gene. Researchers reported that TCR beta cDNA libraries carried unique molecular identifiers. The yield from approximately 1 to 10 million T cells was around 500,000 cDNA molecules in total. One entry per CDR3 protein, called by TCRdb with MiXCR from the PCR reads. The repertoire holds 170,000 or so distinct CDR3 sequences, with around 28% as singletons. On this clonotype itself: Its antigen is unidentified.

Sequenced input: blood. The TCR was taken from a girl between 10 and 17 years old with multiple sclerosis. This rearrangement joins TRBV10-2 to TRBJ2-7, with D perhaps TRBD2 (6 bases). The chain's CDR3 is CASSEGRGLSEQYF. CDR3 nucleotide sequence: TGCGCCAGCAGTGAGGGTAGGGGACTCTCCGAGCAGTACTTC.